Listed below are T cell receptor beta chains from one sample, sequenced in a study of blood T cell repertoires in COVID-19. TCRdb's copy holds only in-frame clones and misses some; the assay was immunoSEQ multiplex PCR. The sample includes over 110,000 clones, roughly 84% of them seen just once. Sequenced sample: PBMCs or T cells enriched from blood (not recorded which). The source of these receptors is a man in his forties or fifties in a cohort exposed to, infected with or recovered from COVID-19 (not recorded which). CDR3s include the opening cysteine and the closing phenylalanine or tryptophan. Each record gives: V gene, D gene, J gene, CDR3 DNA, CDR3 protein. A D gene is named only where the DNA matches it firmly.

TRBV30,.,TRBJ2-7,TGTGCCTGGAGTGAGGGACTGTACGAGCAGTACTTC,CAWSEGLYEQYF
TRBV4-1,.,TRBJ1-5,TGCGCCAGCAGCGCTACAGGGCATAGCAATCAGCCCCAGCATTTT,CASSATGHSNQPQHF
TRBV11-2,TRBD1,TRBJ1-6,TGTGCCAGCAGCTTAGTAGGGGGCAATTCACCCCTCCACTTT,CASSLVGGNSPLHF
TRBV11-3,.,TRBJ2-1,TGTGCCAGCAGCTCCCGGGAGGGGGCCATTATGGATGAGCAGTTCTTC,CASSSREGAIMDEQFF
TRBV27,.,TRBJ2-3,TGTGCCAGCAGCCAAGGGGTCCTGGGCACAGATACGCAGTATTTT,CASSQGVLGTDTQYF
TRBV27,.,TRBJ1-2,TGTGCCAGCAGCCACGGACAGCACGGCTACACCTTC,CASSHGQHGYTF
TRBV6-5,.,TRBJ2-7,TGTGCCAGCAGCCTAGGACAGACTGGAGCCTACGAGCAGTACTTC,CASSLGQTGAYEQYF
TRBV6-5,.,TRBJ1-1,TGTGCCAGCAGTAATCAGGGTCTTGCTAGCACTGAAGCTTTCTTT,CASSNQGLASTEAFF
TRBV7-7,TRBD2,TRBJ2-1,TGTGCCAGCAGCTTACGGGGGGTCAGCTCCTACAATGAGCAGTTCTTC,CASSLRGVSSYNEQFF
TRBV30,.,TRBJ1-1,TGTGCCTGGAGTAAAGGCAGGGCAGGGACTGAAGCTTTCTTT,CAWSKGRAGTEAFF
TRBV18,TRBD2,TRBJ2-3,TGTGCCAGCTCACCACCGGCTAGCGGGGGGGCCGGTACGCAGTATTTT,CASSPPASGGAGTQYF
TRBV19,TRBD2,TRBJ2-3,TGTGCCAGTAGTCGGTCGACTAGCGGTCCAGATACGCAGTATTTT,CASSRSTSGPDTQYF
TRBV2,.,TRBJ2-1,TGTGCCAGCAGTGACCAGGGTGGGATGAGTGAGCAGTTCTTC,CASSDQGGMSEQFF
TRBV7-8,.,TRBJ1-5,TGTGCCAGCAGCTTAATCGGGGGAGCCTACAATCAGCCCCAGCATTTT,CASSLIGGAYNQPQHF
TRBV11-2,.,TRBJ2-7,TGTGCCAGCAGCTCCGGGGGGCCCTACGAGCAGTACTTC,CASSSGGPYEQYF